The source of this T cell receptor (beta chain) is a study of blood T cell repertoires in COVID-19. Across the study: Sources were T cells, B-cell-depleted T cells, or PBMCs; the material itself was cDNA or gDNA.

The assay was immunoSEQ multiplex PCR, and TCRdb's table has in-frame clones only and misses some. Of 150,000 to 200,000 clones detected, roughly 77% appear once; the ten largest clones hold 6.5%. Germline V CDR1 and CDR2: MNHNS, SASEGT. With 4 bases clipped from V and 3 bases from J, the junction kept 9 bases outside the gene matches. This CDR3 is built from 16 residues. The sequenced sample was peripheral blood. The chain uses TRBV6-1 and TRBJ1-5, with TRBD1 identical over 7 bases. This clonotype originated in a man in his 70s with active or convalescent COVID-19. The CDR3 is CASSARQGIVNQPQHF. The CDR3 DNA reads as TGTGCCAGCAGTGCCCGACAGGGTATTGTCAATCAGCCCCAGCATTTT.